A single sample is the source of the 25 T cell receptor beta chains below, sequenced in a study of blood T cell repertoires in COVID-19. Produced via immunoSEQ multiplex PCR; TCRdb's table is partial and in-frame only. The data show around 300,000 clones, approximately 83% seen once. Sequencing used peripheral blood. Every receptor here comes from a woman in her 30s who had recovered from COVID-19.

This sequence joins TRBV3-1 (or the pseudogene TRBV3-2) and TRBJ1-5, with D possibly matching TRBD1 (6 bases). Germline V gives CDR1 LGHDT, CDR2 YNNKEL (reference sequence). Trimming pared 5 bases from V and 3 bases from J, leaving 14 bases between. This CDR3 contains 15 residues. The DNA of the CDR3 is TGTGCCAGCAGCTTCACAGGGTCGGACAATCAGCCCCAGCATTTT. Translating gives CASSFTGSDNQPQHF.

This chain joins TRBV29-1 and TRBJ1-3, with D unresolved. Germline V gene sequence: CDR1 SQVTM, CDR2 ANQGSEA. The V end was cut by 1 base, the J end by 4 bases, with 2 bases between. The CDR3 covers 11 residues. CDR3 in DNA: TGCAGCGTTGAAGCAGGAAACACCATATATTTT. Its protein product is CSVEAGNTIYF.

The V and J genes are TRBV2 and TRBJ1-5; D might be TRBD1 (6 bases). Trimming stripped 6 bases from V and 5 bases from J, with 17 bases between. The CDR3 consists of 15 residues. The germline gives CDR1 SNHLY, CDR2 FYNNEI. The CDR3 sequence is CASSQFRGGDQPQHF. CDR3 coding DNA: TGTGCCAGCAGCCAATTCAGGGGTGGGGATCAGCCCCAGCATTTT.

The CDR3 protein is CASSLRTGGDSPLHF. The CDR3 coding sequence is TGTGCCAGCAGCCTCCGGACAGGTGGAGACTCACCCCTCCACTTT. This chain links TRBV11-2 with TRBJ1-6; TRBD1 matches 7 bases. The CDR3 sequence is 15 residues long. Germline V lookup: CDR1 SGHAT, CDR2 FQNNGV. J gave up 10 bases and V 5 bases, and 11 bases lay outside the gene matches.

This clone was found a few times. The rearrangement links TRBV11-2 to TRBJ2-1, with 14 bases that match TRBD2. With V trimmed by 6 bases and J by 2 bases, 3 bases remained unmatched. In germline, CDR1 is SGHAT, CDR2 FQNNGV. CDR3 length equals 16 residues. The CDR3 loop is CASRGLAGAPYNEQFF. In nucleotides, the CDR3 is TGTGCCAGCAGGGGACTAGCGGGAGCACCCTACAATGAGCAGTTCTTC.

This chain connects TRBV6-5 to TRBJ2-3; 7 bases are a match to TRBD2. Germline V gene lookup returns CDR1 MNHEY and CDR2 SVGAGI. J was trimmed by 2 bases and V by 7 bases; bases with no gene match: 9. The CDR3 sequence is 15 residues long. The chain's CDR3 is CASILASGYTDTQYF. CDR3 nucleotide sequence: TGTGCCAGCATCCTAGCTAGCGGATACACAGATACGCAGTATTTT.

As DNA, the CDR3 is TGTGCCAGCAGTACCGACAGGGCTAATGAAAAACTGTTTTTT. Translation gives CASSTDRANEKLFF. The chain carries TRBV2 and TRBJ1-4; 7 bases match TRBD1. J lost 3 bases, V lost 5 bases, and 3 bases had no gene match. The CDR3 loop spans 14 amino acids. CDR1 and CDR2 from the germline V gene are SNHLY and FYNNEI.

This clone has only a few counts. The rearrangement links TRBV6-5 to TRBJ1-1, with D perhaps TRBD1 (6 bases). Germline CDR1 reads MNHEY; CDR2 reads SVGAGI. The V and J ends lost 10 bases and 0 bases respectively, with 12 bases between them. The CDR3 contains 13 residues. CDR3 region: CATGQLLNTEAFF. The CDR3 bases are TGTGCCACCGGACAGCTTTTGAACACTGAAGCTTTCTTT.

This clone was counted a single time. This chain links TRBV9 with TRBJ2-1; 10 nucleotides align to TRBD1. V trimming: 3 bases; J trimming: 1 base; junction bases outside the gene matches: 7. The CDR3 runs to 17 residues. Germline lookup yields CDR1 SGDLS and CDR2 YYNGEE. CDR3 in amino acids: CASSEGGGQGSYNEQFF. The CDR3 DNA is TGTGCCAGCAGCGAGGGCGGGGGACAGGGGTCCTACAATGAGCAGTTCTTC.

The V call is TRBV28, the J call TRBJ2-7; the D is unclear. The CDR3 consists of 13 residues. V lost 7 bases, J lost 0 bases, and 10 bases lay in between. The V gene's germline CDR1 is MDHEN and CDR2 SYDVKM. CDR3 loop: CASKLYSSYEQYF. The CDR3 DNA sequence: TGTGCCAGCAAATTATACAGCTCCTACGAGCAGTACTTC.

The chain has TRBV6-2 or TRBV6-3 and TRBJ2-2; perhaps TRBD2 as D (6 bases). Trimming took 2 bases from V and 0 from J, leaving 13 bases between them. CDR1 MNHEY and CDR2 SVGEGT come from the germline V gene. The CDR3 is made up of 17 amino acids. The CDR3 is CASSYGSSAANTGELFF. CDR3 bases: TGTGCCAGCAGTTACGGGTCTAGCGCCGCGAACACCGGGGAGCTGTTTTTT.

The rearrangement uses TRBV4-2 and TRBJ2-7, with TRBD2 identical over 9 bases. The CDR3 runs to 16 residues. Germline V CDR1 and CDR2: LGHNA, YNFKEQ. V shed 4 bases and J 2 bases; nucleotides not matched to a gene: 9. The CDR3 is CASSPGSSGSAYEQYF. CDR3 nucleotides: TGTGCCAGCAGCCCCGGGAGTAGCGGGAGCGCCTACGAGCAGTACTTC.

The chain recombines TRBV5-1 with TRBJ1-2, with D possibly matching TRBD1 (5 bases). CDR1 and CDR2 (germline): SGHRS, YFSETQ. The ends were cut back, 3 bases at V and 0 bases at J, with 9 bases in the middle. The CDR3 length is 14 residues. The CDR3 DNA reads as TGCGCCAGCAGCTCGGACACATCTAACTATGGCTACACCTTC. Its translation: CASSSDTSNYGYTF. Supplemented by reference TRBV5-1 and TRBJ1-2, the full variable domain reads KAGVTQTPRYLIKTRGQQVTLSCSPISGHRSVSWYQQTPGQGLQFLFEYFSETQRNKGNFPGRFSGRQFSNSRSEMNVSTLELGDSALYLCASSSDTSNYGYTFGSGTRLTVV.

The chain employs TRBV9 and TRBJ2-7; D possibly corresponds to TRBD2 (5 bases). The CDR3 covers 14 residues. CDR1 is SGDLS, CDR2 YYNGEE, per germline. V lost 2 bases, J lost 2 bases, and 11 bases lay in between. DNA for the CDR3: TGTGCCAGCAGCGTGGGAGAGGGAGCCTACGAGCAGTACTTC. Encoded protein: CASSVGEGAYEQYF.

The rearrangement uses TRBV7-9 and TRBJ2-2, with 7 bases matching TRBD2. The CDR3 runs 15 residues. J was trimmed by 3 bases and V by 5 bases; bases with no gene match: 6. Per germline, CDR1 SEHNR and CDR2 FQNEAQ (reference sequence). The CDR3 sequence is CASSPLGGYTGELFF. The CDR3 coding sequence is TGTGCCAGCAGCCCCTTGGGGGGGTACACCGGGGAGCTGTTTTTT.

This clone was picked up a small number of times. The chain couples TRBV5-5 to TRBJ1-4; 8 bases align to TRBD1. This CDR3 is 15 amino acids long. Germline CDR1 is SGHKS and CDR2 is YYEKEE (reference sequence). V shed 3 bases, J shed 6 bases, and the junction held 7 bases outside the gene matches. The CDR3 sequence: CASSWGDRNHEKLFF. The CDR3 region has the DNA TGTGCCAGCAGCTGGGGGGACAGGAACCATGAAAAACTGTTTTTT.

This chain links TRBV11-3 with TRBJ2-7; 9 bases fit TRBD2. V shed 0 bases and J 3 bases; nucleotides not matched to a gene: 3. In germline, CDR1 is SGHNT, CDR2 YENEEA. CDR3 size: 15 residues. CDR3 protein: CASSLEAGGNYEQYF. CDR3 sequence (DNA): TGTGCCAGCAGCTTAGAAGCGGGAGGTAACTACGAGCAGTACTTC.

The chain recombines TRBV15 with TRBJ1-4, with unresolved D. The V end lost 6 bases, the J end lost 7 bases, and 9 bases lay between the germline ends. The CDR3 spans 12 residues. CDR1 and CDR2 (germline): LNHNV, YYDKDF (reference sequence). CDR3 protein: CATRSGSEKLFF. CDR3 DNA: TGTGCCACCAGATCGGGGTCTGAAAAACTGTTTTTT.

This clone was recorded only once. The V and J genes are TRBV10-1 and TRBJ2-1; a weak D match, TRBD2 (7 bases). V was pared by 4 bases and J by 15 bases, with 16 bases between. The CDR3 sequence is 12 residues long. Germline V gene lookup returns CDR1 WNHNN and CDR2 SYGVQD (reference sequence). The CDR3 sequence is CASSGTRGGRFF. DNA for the CDR3: TGCGCCAGCAGTGGGACTAGGGGGGGGCGGTTCTTC.

The chain recombines TRBV3-1 (or the pseudogene TRBV3-2) with TRBJ2-3; 7 nucleotides match TRBD2. The CDR3 sequence is 14 residues long. CDR1 is LGHDT, CDR2 YNNKEL, per germline (reference sequence). The trim removed 4 bases at V and 2 bases at J, leaving 3 bases unmatched. CDR3: CASSLSGNTDTQYF. The CDR3 bases are TGTGCCAGCAGCCTCAGCGGGAACACAGATACGCAGTATTTT.

The chain recombines TRBV13 with TRBJ2-3; 7 bases are shared with TRBD2. This CDR3 has 16 residues. V lost 6 bases, J lost 0 bases, and 9 bases stayed unmatched. Per germline, CDR1 PRHDT and CDR2 FYEKMQ (reference sequence). The CDR3 reads CASSLLRGVSTDTQYF. The CDR3 nucleotides read TGTGCCAGCAGTCTTCTTCGGGGGGTTAGCACAGATACGCAGTATTTT.

The chain links TRBV7-2 to TRBJ2-2, with 9 positions matching TRBD2. The CDR3 is made up of 16 amino acids. Germline V gene lookup returns CDR1 SGHTA and CDR2 FQGNSA. Trimming took 4 bases from V and 7 from J; bases not matched to a gene: 10. CDR3 amino acids: CASSSSGSGRGGELFF. Written as DNA, the CDR3 is TGTGCCAGCAGCTCGTCTGGTAGCGGGAGAGGCGGGGAGCTGTTTTTT.

The chain employs TRBV11-2 and TRBJ2-3, with TRBD2 as a possible D gene (5 bases). This CDR3 spans 13 amino acids. V was cut by 5 bases and J by 6 bases, with 12 bases left in between. Looked up from germline, CDR1 is SGHAT and CDR2 is FQNNGV. This CDR3 reads CASSPRGRDTQYF. The CDR3 DNA sequence: TGTGCCAGCAGCCCCCGGGGAAGGGATACGCAGTATTTT.

This clone has only one observation. CDR3 protein: CASSLSTGGNEQFF. CDR3 bases: TGTGCCAGCAGTTTATCGACAGGAGGCAATGAGCAGTTCTTC. V and J are TRBV27 and TRBJ2-1; D is perhaps TRBD1 (6 bases). Germline CDR1 reads MNHEY; CDR2 reads SMNVEV (reference sequence). The ends were cut back, 0 bases at V and 6 bases at J, with 9 bases in the middle. There are 14 residues in the CDR3.

V usage is TRBV5-1 and J usage is TRBJ2-4, with 11 bases that match TRBD2. The CDR3 sequence is 16 residues long. The germline gives CDR1 SGHRS, CDR2 YFSETQ. V gave up 4 bases and J gave up 9 bases; unmatched junction bases: 12. The CDR3 region has the DNA TGCGCCAGCAGCCCCTCACTAGCGGGAGCGCCCGGCATTCAGTACTTC. Translation gives CASSPSLAGAPGIQYF.